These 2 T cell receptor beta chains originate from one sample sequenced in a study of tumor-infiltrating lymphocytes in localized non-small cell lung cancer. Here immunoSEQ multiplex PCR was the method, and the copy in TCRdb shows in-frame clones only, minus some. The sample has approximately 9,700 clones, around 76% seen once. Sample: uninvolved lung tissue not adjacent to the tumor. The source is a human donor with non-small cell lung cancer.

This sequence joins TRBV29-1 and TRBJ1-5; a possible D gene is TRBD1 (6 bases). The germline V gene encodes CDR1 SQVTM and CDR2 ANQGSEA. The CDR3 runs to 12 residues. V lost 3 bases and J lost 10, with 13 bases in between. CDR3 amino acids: CSVDPGGDPQHF. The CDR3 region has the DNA TGCAGCGTTGATCCGGGGGGCGATCCCCAGCATTTT.

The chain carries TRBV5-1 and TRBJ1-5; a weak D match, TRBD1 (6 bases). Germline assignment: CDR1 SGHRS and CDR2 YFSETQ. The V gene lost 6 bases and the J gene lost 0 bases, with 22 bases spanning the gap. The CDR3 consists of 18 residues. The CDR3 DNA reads TGCGCCAGCATAGGACAGCTGGGGGCGGTTGGTAGCAATCAGCCCCAGCATTTT. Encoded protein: CASIGQLGAVGSNQPQHF.